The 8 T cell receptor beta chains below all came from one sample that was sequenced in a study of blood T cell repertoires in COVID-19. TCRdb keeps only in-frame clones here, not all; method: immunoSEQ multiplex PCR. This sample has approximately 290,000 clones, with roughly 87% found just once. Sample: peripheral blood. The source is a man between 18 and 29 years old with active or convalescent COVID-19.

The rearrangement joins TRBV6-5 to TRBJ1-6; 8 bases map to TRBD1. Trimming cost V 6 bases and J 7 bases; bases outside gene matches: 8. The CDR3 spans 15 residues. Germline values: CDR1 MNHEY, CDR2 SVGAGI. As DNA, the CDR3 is TGTGCCAGCAGATCAACAGGACAGGGAAATTCACCCCTCCACTTT. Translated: CASRSTGQGNSPLHF.

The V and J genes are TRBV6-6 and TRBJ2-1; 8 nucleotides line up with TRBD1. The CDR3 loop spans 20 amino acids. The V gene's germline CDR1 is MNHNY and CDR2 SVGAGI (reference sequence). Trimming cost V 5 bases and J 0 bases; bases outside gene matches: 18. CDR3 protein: CASSPVPTGARWSSYNEQFF. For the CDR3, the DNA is TGTGCCAGCAGTCCGGTCCCGACAGGGGCAAGGTGGAGCTCCTACAATGAGCAGTTCTTC.

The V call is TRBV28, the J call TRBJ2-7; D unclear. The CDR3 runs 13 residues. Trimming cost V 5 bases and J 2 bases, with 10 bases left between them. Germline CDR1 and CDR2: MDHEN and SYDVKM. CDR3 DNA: TGTGCCAGCAGTCCAAGCCGGGCCTACGAGCAGTACTTC. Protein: CASSPSRAYEQYF. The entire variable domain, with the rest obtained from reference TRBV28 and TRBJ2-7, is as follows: DVKVTQSSRYLVKRTGEKVFLECVQDMDHENMFWYRQDPGLGLRLIYFSYDVKMKEKGDIPEGYSVSREKKERFSLILESASTNQTSMYLCASSPSRAYEQYFGPGTRLTVT.

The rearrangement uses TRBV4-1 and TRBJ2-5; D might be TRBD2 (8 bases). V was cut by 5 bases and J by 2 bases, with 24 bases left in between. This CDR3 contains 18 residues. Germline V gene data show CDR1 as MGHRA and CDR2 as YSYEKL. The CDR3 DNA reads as TGCGCCAGCAGCGCAGGGGGGGGCTTAGCGGGAACGCAAGAGACCCAGTACTTC. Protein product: CASSAGGGLAGTQETQYF.

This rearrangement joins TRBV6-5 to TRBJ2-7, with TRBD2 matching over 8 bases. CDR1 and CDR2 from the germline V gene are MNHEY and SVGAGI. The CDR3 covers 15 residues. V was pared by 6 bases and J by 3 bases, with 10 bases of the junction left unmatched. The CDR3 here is CASRGSGGAFYEQYF. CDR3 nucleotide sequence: TGTGCCAGCAGGGGCAGCGGGGGCGCTTTCTACGAGCAGTACTTC.

The CDR3 spells CASSEVVSYGYTF. In DNA, the CDR3 is TGTGCCAGTAGTGAGGTAGTCTCCTATGGCTACACCTTC. This rearrangement joins TRBV19 to TRBJ1-2; D is uncertain. V lost 5 bases, J lost 4 bases, and 11 bases lay in between. The CDR3 is 13 residues long. Per the germline V gene, CDR1 is LNHDA and CDR2 is SQIVND (reference sequence).

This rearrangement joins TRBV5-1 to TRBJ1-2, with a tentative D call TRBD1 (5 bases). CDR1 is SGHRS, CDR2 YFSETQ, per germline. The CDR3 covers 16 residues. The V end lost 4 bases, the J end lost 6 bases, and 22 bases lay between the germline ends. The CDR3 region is CASSPRQGSIPDGYTF. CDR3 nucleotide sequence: TGCGCCAGCAGCCCGAGGCAGGGATCTATTCCGGATGGCTACACCTTC.

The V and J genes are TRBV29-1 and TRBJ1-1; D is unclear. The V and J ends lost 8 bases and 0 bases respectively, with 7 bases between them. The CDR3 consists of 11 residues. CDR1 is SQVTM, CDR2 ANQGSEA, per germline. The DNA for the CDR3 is TGCAGCTTCGCTATGAACACTGAAGCTTTCTTT. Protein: CSFAMNTEAFF.